The 4 T cell receptor beta chains listed next were all sequenced from one sample in a study of T cell clonality in common variable immunodeficiency. Sequencing used immunoSEQ multiplex PCR; TCRdb keeps in-frame clones, though not all of them. The repertoire yields around 45,000 clones, none seen only once; the top ten contain around 0.7%. The source material was peripheral blood mononuclear cells. The receptors come from a person aged 18-69 years in good health.

At least ten counts were recorded for this clone. Read data end 3 residues before the CDR3 end; the end is taken from the germline J gene. The chain carries TRBV5-5 and TRBJ2-1, with 10 bases identical to TRBD1. After removal of 3 bases from V and 9 bases from J, the junction contained 3 bases not matched to a gene. The length of the CDR3 is 13 residues. Germline lookup yields CDR1 SGHKS and CDR2 YYEKEE (reference sequence). The chain's CDR3 is CASSSTGGGEQFF. The CDR3 DNA, read in part, is TGTGCCAGCAGCTCGACAGGGGGCGGTGAG.

This clone was counted many times. The sequenced part of the CDR3 DNA is TGCGCCAGCAGTGAGTCTGCAGGGTGGTATGGC. This codes for CASSESAGWYG. The CDR3, in full, reads CASSESAGWYGYTF. This rearrangement joins TRBV10-2 to TRBJ1-2; D perhaps matches TRBD1 (5 bases). The CDR3 is cut off 3 residues early in the read; its end comes from the germline J gene. This CDR3 has 14 residues. V was pared by 0 bases and J by 5 bases, with 10 bases between. Looked up from germline, CDR1 is WSHSY and CDR2 is SAAADI.

This clone was counted many times. The read terminates 3 residues before the CDR3 end, so the remaining end is supplied by the germline J gene. V usage is TRBV9 and J usage is TRBJ2-7; the D gene is possibly TRBD2 (5 bases). The V end was cut by 4 bases, the J end by 5 bases, with 16 bases between. CDR1 is SGDLS and CDR2 is YYNGEE in the germline V gene. This CDR3 spans 14 amino acids. The sequenced CDR3 bases are TGTGCCAGCAGCCCCACCGGGGAAACGAACGAG. This gives the protein CASSPTGETNE. The full-length CDR3 reads as CASSPTGETNEQYF.

This clone has a count of ten or more. One end of the junction is discordant with germline, which a read error may explain. Read sequence stops 3 residues before the CDR3 end, and the germline J gene provides the missing end. The V gene is TRBV7-7, the J gene TRBJ2-2; 8 bases line up with TRBD1. The V gene's germline CDR1 is SSHAT and CDR2 FNYEAQ (reference sequence). CDR3 length equals 15 residues. CDR3 residues: CASSSDRAGTGELFF. CDR3 DNA (partial): TGTGCTAGCAGCTCGGACAGGGCGGGGACCGGGGAG.